These T cell receptor beta chains were read from a single sample in a study of T cells in Graves' hyperthyroidism and ophthalmopathy. TCRdb passed the multiplex PCR reads through MiXCR, listing each CDR3 protein once. Of hundreds of thousands of distinct CDR3 sequences listed, approximately 15% are singletons. Sequencing input: blood. The receptors stem from a woman aged 25 to 39 with Graves' hyperthyroidism. CDR3s include the opening cysteine and the closing phenylalanine or tryptophan. Fields, in order: V gene, D gene, J gene, clone size, CDR3 protein, CDR3 DNA. The D gene is left open where the match is weak. Where a row states a size, it is once, few, many or the class of an expanded clone; other rows omit it.

v_gene: TRBV2; d_gene: NA; j_gene: TRBJ1-2; abundance: many; CDR3aa: CATGGDGYTF; CDR3nt: TGTGCCACTGGGGGGGATGGCTACACCTTC
v_gene: TRBV4-1; d_gene: TRBD1; j_gene: TRBJ1-2; abundance: few; CDR3aa: CASSQDPQGAGGYTF; CDR3nt: TGCGCCAGCAGCCAAGATCCACAGGGGGCGGGTGGCTACACCTTC
v_gene: TRBV20-1; d_gene: NA; j_gene: TRBJ1-1; abundance: NA; CDR3aa: CSARDSGMNAEAFF; CDR3nt: TGCAGTGCTAGAGATTCAGGCATGAACGCTGAAGCTTTCTTT
v_gene: TRBV28; d_gene: NA; j_gene: TRBJ2-5; abundance: NA; CDR3aa: CASTRGGDGQETQYF; CDR3nt: TGTGCCAGCACCAGAGGGGGGGACGGACAAGAGACCCAGTACTTC
v_gene: TRBV2; d_gene: NA; j_gene: TRBJ1-3; abundance: NA; CDR3aa: CASSPQGFELFAGNTIYF; CDR3nt: TGTGCCAGCAGCCCACAGGGTTTTGAGCTCTTCGCTGGAAACACCATATATTTT
v_gene: TRBV19; d_gene: NA; j_gene: TRBJ2-7; abundance: once; CDR3aa: CASKVGRGPAGQYF; CDR3nt: TGTGCCAGTAAGGTCGGGAGAGGACCCGCCGGGCAGTACTTC
v_gene: TRBV6-1; d_gene: NA; j_gene: TRBJ2-1; abundance: NA; CDR3aa: CASSEAQGNGEQFF; CDR3nt: TGTGCCAGCAGTGAAGCCCAGGGTAACGGTGAGCAGTTCTTC
v_gene: TRBV7-9; d_gene: NA; j_gene: TRBJ1-2; abundance: few; CDR3aa: CASSLSGGNYGYTF; CDR3nt: TGTGCCAGCAGCTTATCTGGGGGAAACTATGGCTACACCTTC
v_gene: TRBV2; d_gene: NA; j_gene: TRBJ2-1; abundance: many; CDR3aa: CASSGGRSYNEQFF; CDR3nt: TGTGCCAGCAGTGGAGGGAGAAGCTACAATGAGCAGTTCTTC
v_gene: TRBV13; d_gene: NA; j_gene: TRBJ1-1; abundance: many; CDR3aa: CASSLGHPYTEAFF; CDR3nt: TGTGCCAGCAGCTTAGGACACCCCTACACTGAAGCTTTCTTT
v_gene: TRBV6-2/TRBV6-3; d_gene: NA; j_gene: TRBJ2-5; abundance: NA; CDR3aa: CASIIGGDGQETQYF; CDR3nt: TGTGCCAGCATTATCGGAGGGGACGGACAAGAGACCCAGTACTTC
v_gene: TRBV6-1; d_gene: TRBD2; j_gene: TRBJ2-2; abundance: once; CDR3aa: CASSEGLAVTGELFF; CDR3nt: TGTGCCAGCAGTGAGGGACTAGCGGTCACCGGGGAGCTGTTTTTT
v_gene: TRBV7-6; d_gene: NA; j_gene: TRBJ2-1; abundance: NA; CDR3aa: CASSLAHGSSYNEQFF; CDR3nt: TGTGCCAGCAGCTTAGCTCACGGGAGCTCCTACAATGAGCAGTTCTTC
v_gene: TRBV7-9; d_gene: TRBD1; j_gene: TRBJ1-5; abundance: NA; CDR3aa: CASSTGQGNGQPQHF; CDR3nt: TGTGCCAGCAGCACGGGACAGGGGAACGGTCAGCCCCAGCATTTT
v_gene: TRBV27; d_gene: NA; j_gene: TRBJ1-6; abundance: many; CDR3aa: CASREWGNNSPLHF; CDR3nt: TGTGCCAGCAGAGAATGGGGTAATAATTCACCCCTCCACTTT
v_gene: TRBV6-1; d_gene: NA; j_gene: TRBJ2-7; abundance: many; CDR3aa: CASSYEGKVYEQYF; CDR3nt: TGTGCCAGCAGTTACGAGGGGAAGGTCTACGAGCAGTACTTC
v_gene: TRBV5-5; d_gene: NA; j_gene: TRBJ2-3; abundance: few; CDR3aa: CASSLGFSTSTDTQYF; CDR3nt: TGTGCCAGCAGCTTGGGGTTTAGCACTAGCACAGATACGCAGTATTTT